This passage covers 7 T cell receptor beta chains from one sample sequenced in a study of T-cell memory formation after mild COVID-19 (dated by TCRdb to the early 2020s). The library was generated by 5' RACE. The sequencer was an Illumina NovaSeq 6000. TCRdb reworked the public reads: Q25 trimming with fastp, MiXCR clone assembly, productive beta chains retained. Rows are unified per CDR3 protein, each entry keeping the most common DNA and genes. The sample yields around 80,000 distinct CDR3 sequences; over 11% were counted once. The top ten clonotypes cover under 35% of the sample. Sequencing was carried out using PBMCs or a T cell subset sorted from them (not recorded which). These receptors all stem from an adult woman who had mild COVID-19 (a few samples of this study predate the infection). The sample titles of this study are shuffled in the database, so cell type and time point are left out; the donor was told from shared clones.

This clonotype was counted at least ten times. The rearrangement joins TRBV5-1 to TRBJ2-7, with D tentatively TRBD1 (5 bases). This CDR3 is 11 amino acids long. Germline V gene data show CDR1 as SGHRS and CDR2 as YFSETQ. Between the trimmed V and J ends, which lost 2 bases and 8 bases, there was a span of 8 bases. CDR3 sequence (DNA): TGCGCCAGCAGCTTCCAGGGAAAGCAGTACTTC. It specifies CASSFQGKQYF.

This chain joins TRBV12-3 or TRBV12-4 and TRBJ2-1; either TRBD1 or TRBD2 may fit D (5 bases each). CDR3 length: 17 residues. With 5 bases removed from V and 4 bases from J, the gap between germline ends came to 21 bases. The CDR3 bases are TGTGCCAGCAGTCCTCCCCCCCAGGGTAGAGGGTACAATGAGCAGTTCTTC. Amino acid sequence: CASSPPPQGRGYNEQFF.

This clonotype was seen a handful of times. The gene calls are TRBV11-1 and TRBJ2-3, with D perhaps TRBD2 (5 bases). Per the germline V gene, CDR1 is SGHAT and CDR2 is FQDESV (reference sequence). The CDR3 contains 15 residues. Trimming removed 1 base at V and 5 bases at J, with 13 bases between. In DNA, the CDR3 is TGTGCCAGCAGCTTAGTTGGGAGACCGGAAGATACGCAGTATTTT. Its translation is CASSLVGRPEDTQYF.

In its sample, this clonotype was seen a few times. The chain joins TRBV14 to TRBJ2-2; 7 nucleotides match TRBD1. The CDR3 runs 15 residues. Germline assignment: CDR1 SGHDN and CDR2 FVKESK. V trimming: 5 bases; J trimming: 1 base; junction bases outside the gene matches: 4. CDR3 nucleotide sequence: TGTGCCAGCAGCTACAGGGGCTGGAACACCGGGGAGCTGTTTTTT. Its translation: CASSYRGWNTGELFF.

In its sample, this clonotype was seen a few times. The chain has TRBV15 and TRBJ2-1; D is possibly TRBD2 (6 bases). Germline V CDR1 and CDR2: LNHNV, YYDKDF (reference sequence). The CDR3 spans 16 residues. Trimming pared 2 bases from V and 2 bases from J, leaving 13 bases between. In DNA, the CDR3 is TGTGCCACCAGCAGAAGCTGGGACTCCGCCTACAATGAGCAGTTCTTC. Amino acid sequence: CATSRSWDSAYNEQFF. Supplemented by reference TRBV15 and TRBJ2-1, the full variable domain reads DAMVIQNPRYQVTQFGKPVTLSCSQTLNHNVMYWYQQKSSQAPKLLFHYYDKDFNNEADTPDNFQSRRPNTSFCFLDIRSPGLGDTAMYLCATSRSWDSAYNEQFFGPGTRLTVL.

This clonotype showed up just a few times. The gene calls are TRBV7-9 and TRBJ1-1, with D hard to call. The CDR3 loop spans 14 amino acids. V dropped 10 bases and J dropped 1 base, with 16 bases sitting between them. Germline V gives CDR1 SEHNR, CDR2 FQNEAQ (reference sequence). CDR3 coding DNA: TGTGCCACAACGGATGGATCCAGGAACACTGAAGCTTTCTTT. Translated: CATTDGSRNTEAFF. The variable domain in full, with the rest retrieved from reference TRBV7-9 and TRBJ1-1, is DTGVSQNPRHKITKRGQNVTFRCDPISEHNRLYWYRQTLGQGPEFLTYFQNEAQLEKSRLLSDRFSAERPKGSFSTLEIQRTEQGDSAMYLCATTDGSRNTEAFFGQGTRLTVV.

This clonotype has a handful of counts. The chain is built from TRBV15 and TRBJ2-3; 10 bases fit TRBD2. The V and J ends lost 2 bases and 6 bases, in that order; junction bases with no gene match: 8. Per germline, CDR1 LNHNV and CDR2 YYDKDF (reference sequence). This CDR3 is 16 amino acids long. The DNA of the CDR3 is TGTGCCACCAGCAGAATGAGCGGGGGGGTTGGGGATACGCAGTATTTT. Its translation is CATSRMSGGVGDTQYF.